The rows below give T cell receptor beta chains drawn from one sample of a study of T cell repertoires in cytomegalovirus infection. No cognate antigen is known for these TCRs. TCRdb analysed the reads with MiXCR anew, one entry per CDR3 protein. In the table there are about 830,000 distinct CDR3 sequences, approximately 32% of which are singletons. The sequencing here drew on cultured CD8+ T cells from PBMCs, taken from culture after CMV antigen stimulation. Receptors were obtained from a human donor in good health (CMV status not recorded). Some clones in this sample may be carry-over from other donors' samples. Both conserved end residues are part of each CDR3. The order of the fields is J gene, V gene, clone size, D gene, CDR3 length, CDR3 DNA, CDR3 protein. The D gene is left open where the match is weak. The listing skips clone size in some rows; elsewhere it reads once, few, many or a size class.

j_gene: TRBJ1-6
v_gene: TRBV4-1
abundance: .
d_gene: .
len: 15
CDR3nt: TGCGCCAGCAGCCAAGGGAAAGGGGTTAATTCACCCCTCCACTTT
CDR3aa: CASSQGKGVNSPLHF

j_gene: TRBJ1-5
v_gene: TRBV12-3/TRBV12-4
abundance: .
d_gene: .
len: 15
CDR3nt: TGTGCCAGCAGTTTGACACCGTATAGCAATCAGCCCCAGCATTTT
CDR3aa: CASSLTPYSNQPQHF

j_gene: TRBJ1-2
v_gene: TRBV12-3/TRBV12-4
abundance: few
d_gene: .
len: 13
CDR3nt: TGTGCCAGCAGTTTCTACTCAAGGGCCGGCTACACCTTC
CDR3aa: CASSFYSRAGYTF

j_gene: TRBJ2-1
v_gene: TRBV7-3
abundance: .
d_gene: TRBD2
len: 16
CDR3nt: TGTGCCAGCAGCCCGGGACTAGCGGGGGGGGACAATGAGCAGTTCTTC
CDR3aa: CASSPGLAGGDNEQFF

j_gene: TRBJ1-1
v_gene: TRBV5-1
abundance: .
d_gene: .
len: 15
CDR3nt: TGCGCCAGCAGCTTGGTGGAGGGGTCACGCACTGAAGCTTTCTTT
CDR3aa: CASSLVEGSRTEAFF

j_gene: TRBJ1-2
v_gene: TRBV6-1
abundance: .
d_gene: .
len: 13
CDR3nt: TGTGCCACCACAGCGGCAGTCCGTGATGGCTACACCTTC
CDR3aa: CATTAAVRDGYTF

j_gene: TRBJ2-2
v_gene: TRBV7-3
abundance: .
d_gene: TRBD2
len: 17
CDR3nt: TGTGCCAGCAGCCCCTCGGCCGGGGGGGCTGGGACCGGGGAGCTGTTTTTT
CDR3aa: CASSPSAGGAGTGELFF

j_gene: TRBJ1-4
v_gene: TRBV15
abundance: .
d_gene: .
len: 16
CDR3nt: TGTGCCACCAGCAGAGATCCGAGGTCAAAAAGCGAAAAACTGTTTTTT
CDR3aa: CATSRDPRSKSEKLFF

j_gene: TRBJ1-2
v_gene: TRBV6-2/TRBV6-3
abundance: .
d_gene: .
len: 12
CDR3nt: TGTGCCAGCACCTTCCGGGCGGGGGGCTGCACCTTC
CDR3aa: CASTFRAGGCTF

j_gene: TRBJ2-1
v_gene: TRBV6-5
abundance: .
d_gene: .
len: 17
CDR3nt: TGTGCCAGCAGTTACTCCCTAGACAGGATCTCCTACAATGAGCAGTTCTTC
CDR3aa: CASSYSLDRISYNEQFF

j_gene: TRBJ2-5
v_gene: TRBV5-6
abundance: .
d_gene: .
len: 14
CDR3nt: TGTGCCAGCAGCTTGATGACGGCTCAAGAGACCCAGTACTTC
CDR3aa: CASSLMTAQETQYF

j_gene: TRBJ2-1
v_gene: TRBV14
abundance: few
d_gene: .
len: 16
CDR3nt: TGTGCCAGCAGCCCGTTCCCCAAGGGGTCCTACAATGAGCAGTTCTTC
CDR3aa: CASSPFPKGSYNEQFF

j_gene: TRBJ1-2
v_gene: TRBV19
abundance: .
d_gene: TRBD1
len: 15
CDR3nt: TGTGCCAGTAGTCCCGCGTACAGGGGGCTGGATGGCTACACCTTC
CDR3aa: CASSPAYRGLDGYTF

j_gene: TRBJ1-5
v_gene: TRBV4-1
abundance: many
d_gene: .
len: 15
CDR3nt: TGCGCCAGCAGCCAAGAAATGGCTATCAACCAGCCCCAGCATTTT
CDR3aa: CASSQEMAINQPQHF

j_gene: TRBJ2-2
v_gene: TRBV6-1
abundance: few
d_gene: TRBD2
len: 17
CDR3nt: TGTGCCAGCAGTTACGGCAGAGCGGGGGGGCCCACCGGGGAGCTGTTTTTT
CDR3aa: CASSYGRAGGPTGELFF

j_gene: TRBJ2-2
v_gene: TRBV12-3/TRBV12-4
abundance: many
d_gene: .
len: 13
CDR3nt: TGTGCCAGCAGCCCTGAGAACACCGGGGAGCTGTTTTTT
CDR3aa: CASSPENTGELFF

j_gene: TRBJ2-3
v_gene: TRBV10-3
abundance: .
d_gene: .
len: 12
CDR3nt: TGTGCCATCAATACAGCCACAGATACGCAGTATTTT
CDR3aa: CAINTATDTQYF

j_gene: TRBJ2-3
v_gene: TRBV6-5
abundance: .
d_gene: .
len: 13
CDR3nt: TGTGCCAGCACCGACGGCATCACAGATACGCAGTATTTT
CDR3aa: CASTDGITDTQYF

j_gene: TRBJ2-1
v_gene: TRBV7-3
abundance: .
d_gene: TRBD2
len: 16
CDR3nt: TGTGCCAGCAGCTTTTTCGAGACTAGCTTCGGGCGTGAGCAGTTCTTC
CDR3aa: CASSFFETSFGREQFF

j_gene: TRBJ1-5
v_gene: TRBV6-2/TRBV6-3
abundance: many
d_gene: TRBD1
len: 13
CDR3nt: TGTGCCAGCTGTTGGACAGGCGGACAGCCCCAGCATTTT
CDR3aa: CASCWTGGQPQHF

j_gene: TRBJ1-6
v_gene: TRBV27
abundance: .
d_gene: TRBD1
len: 14
CDR3nt: TGTGCCAGCAGTTCCGCCCGACAGGGGCCGCCCCTCCACTTT
CDR3aa: CASSSARQGPPLHF

j_gene: TRBJ2-1
v_gene: TRBV9
abundance: .
d_gene: .
len: 16
CDR3nt: TGTGCCAGCAGCGTAGAGGGAGCTCTCTCCTACAATGAGCAGTTCTTC
CDR3aa: CASSVEGALSYNEQFF

j_gene: TRBJ2-1
v_gene: TRBV2
abundance: .
d_gene: TRBD2
len: 16
CDR3nt: TGTGCCAGCACTACCTCTAGCGGGGGACGGGACAATGAGCAGTTCTTC
CDR3aa: CASTTSSGGRDNEQFF

j_gene: TRBJ1-1
v_gene: TRBV5-4
abundance: .
d_gene: .
len: 13
CDR3nt: TGTGCCAGCCTCAACGGGCCGAACACTGAAGCTTTCTTT
CDR3aa: CASLNGPNTEAFF

j_gene: TRBJ2-1
v_gene: TRBV7-9
abundance: many
d_gene: .
len: 16
CDR3nt: TGTGCCAGCAGCTTAGCGGCAGGCCCCATTATGGATGAGCAGTTCTTC
CDR3aa: CASSLAAGPIMDEQFF